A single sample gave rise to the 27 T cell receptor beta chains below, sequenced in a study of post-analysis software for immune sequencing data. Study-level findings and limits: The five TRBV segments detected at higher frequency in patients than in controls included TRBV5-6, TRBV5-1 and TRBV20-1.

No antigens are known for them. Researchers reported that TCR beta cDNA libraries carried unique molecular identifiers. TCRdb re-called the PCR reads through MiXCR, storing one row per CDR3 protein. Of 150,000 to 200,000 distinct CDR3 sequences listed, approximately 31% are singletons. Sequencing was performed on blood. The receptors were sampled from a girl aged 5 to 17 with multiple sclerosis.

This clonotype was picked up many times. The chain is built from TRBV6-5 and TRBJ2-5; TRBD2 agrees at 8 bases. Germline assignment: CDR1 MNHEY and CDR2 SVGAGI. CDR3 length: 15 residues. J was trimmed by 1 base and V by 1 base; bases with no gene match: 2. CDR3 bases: TGTGCCAGCAGTTACTTAGCGGGATTCCAAGAGACCCAGTACTTC. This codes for CASSYLAGFQETQYF.

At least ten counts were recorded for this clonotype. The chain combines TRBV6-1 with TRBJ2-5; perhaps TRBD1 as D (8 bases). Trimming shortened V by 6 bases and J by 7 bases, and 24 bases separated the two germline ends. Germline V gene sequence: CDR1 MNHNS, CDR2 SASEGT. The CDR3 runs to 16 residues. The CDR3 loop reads CASRPDRGGFYVTQYF. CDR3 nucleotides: TGTGCCAGCAGACCCGACAGGGGAGGGTTTTATGTGACCCAGTACTTC.

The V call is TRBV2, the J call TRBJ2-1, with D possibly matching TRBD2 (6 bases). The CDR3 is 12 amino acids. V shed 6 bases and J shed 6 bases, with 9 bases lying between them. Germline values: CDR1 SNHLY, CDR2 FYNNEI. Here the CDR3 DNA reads TGTGCCAGCAGCGCCGGGAGCAATGAGCAGTTCTTC. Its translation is CASSAGSNEQFF.

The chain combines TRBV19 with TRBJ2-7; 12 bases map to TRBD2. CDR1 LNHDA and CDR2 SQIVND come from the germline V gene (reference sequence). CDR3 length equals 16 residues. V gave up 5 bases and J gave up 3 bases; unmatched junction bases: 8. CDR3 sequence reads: CASSWGLAGGNYEQYF. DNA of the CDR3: TGTGCCAGTAGTTGGGGACTAGCGGGTGGGAACTACGAGCAGTACTTC.

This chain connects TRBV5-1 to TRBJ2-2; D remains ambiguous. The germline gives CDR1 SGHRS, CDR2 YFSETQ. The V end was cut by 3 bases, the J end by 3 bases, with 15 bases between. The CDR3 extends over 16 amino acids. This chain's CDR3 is CASSSLPIEDTGELFF. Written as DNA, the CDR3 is TGCGCCAGCAGCTCCCTCCCGATCGAGGACACCGGGGAGCTGTTTTTT.

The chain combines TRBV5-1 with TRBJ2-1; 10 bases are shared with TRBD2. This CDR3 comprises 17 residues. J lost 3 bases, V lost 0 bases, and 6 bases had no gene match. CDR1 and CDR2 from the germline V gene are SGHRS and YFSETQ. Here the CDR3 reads CASSLEGTSENYNEQFF. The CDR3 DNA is TGCGCCAGCAGCTTGGAGGGGACTAGCGAAAACTACAATGAGCAGTTCTTC.

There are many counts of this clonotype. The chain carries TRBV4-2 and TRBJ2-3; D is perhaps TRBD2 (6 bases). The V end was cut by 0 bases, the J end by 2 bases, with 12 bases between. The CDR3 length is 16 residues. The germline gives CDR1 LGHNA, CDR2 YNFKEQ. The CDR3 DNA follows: TGTGCCAGCAGCCAAGAAGTTGTAGCGGTCACAGATACGCAGTATTTT. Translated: CASSQEVVAVTDTQYF.

CDR3 region: CASSWDRGEKLFF. The CDR3 nucleotides read TGCGCCAGCAGCTGGGACCGGGGTGAAAAACTGTTTTTT. V usage is TRBV5-1 and J usage is TRBJ1-4; weak D call: TRBD1 (5 bases). Per the germline V gene, CDR1 is SGHRS and CDR2 is YFSETQ. CDR3 length: 13 residues. Deletions cut 3 bases from V and 7 bases from J, with 10 bases between. Supplemented by reference TRBV5-1 and TRBJ1-4, the full variable domain reads KAGVTQTPRYLIKTRGQQVTLSCSPISGHRSVSWYQQTPGQGLQFLFEYFSETQRNKGNFPGRFSGRQFSNSRSEMNVSTLELGDSALYLCASSWDRGEKLFFGSGTQLSVL.

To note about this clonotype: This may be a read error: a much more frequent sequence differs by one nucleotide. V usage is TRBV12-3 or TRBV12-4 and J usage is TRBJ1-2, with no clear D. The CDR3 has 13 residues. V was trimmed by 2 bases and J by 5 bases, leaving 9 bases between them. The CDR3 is CASSLMVGYGYTF. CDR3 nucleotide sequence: TGTGCCAGCAGTTTAATGGTCGGGTATGGCTACACCTTC.

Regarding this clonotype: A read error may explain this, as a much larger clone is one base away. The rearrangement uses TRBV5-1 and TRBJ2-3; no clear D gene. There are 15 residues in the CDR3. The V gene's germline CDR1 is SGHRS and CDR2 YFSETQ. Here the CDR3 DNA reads TGCGCCAGCGGCTTCGAACAACCCCGCTGGGATACGCAGTATTTT. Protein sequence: CASGFEQPRWDTQYF.

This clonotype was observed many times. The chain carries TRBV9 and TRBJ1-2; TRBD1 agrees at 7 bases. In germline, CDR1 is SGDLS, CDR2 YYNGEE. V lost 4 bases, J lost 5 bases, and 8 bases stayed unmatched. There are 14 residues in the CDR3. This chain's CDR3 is CASSPMTGLYGYTF. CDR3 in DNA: TGTGCCAGCAGCCCGATGACAGGGCTGTATGGCTACACCTTC.

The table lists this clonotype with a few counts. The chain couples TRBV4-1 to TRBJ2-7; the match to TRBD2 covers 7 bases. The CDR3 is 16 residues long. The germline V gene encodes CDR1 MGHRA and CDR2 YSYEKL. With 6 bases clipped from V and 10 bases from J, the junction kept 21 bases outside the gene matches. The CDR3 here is CASSRLAGPLLSAQYF. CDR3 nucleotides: TGCGCCAGCAGTAGACTAGCCGGTCCCCTTCTTTCGGCCCAGTACTTC.

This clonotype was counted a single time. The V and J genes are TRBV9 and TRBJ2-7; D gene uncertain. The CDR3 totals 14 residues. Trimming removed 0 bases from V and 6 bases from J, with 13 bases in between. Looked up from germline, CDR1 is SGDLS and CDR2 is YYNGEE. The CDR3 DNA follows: TGTGCCAGCAGCGTAGGTGCTAGTCCCAGCGAGCAGTACTTC. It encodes CASSVGASPSEQYF.

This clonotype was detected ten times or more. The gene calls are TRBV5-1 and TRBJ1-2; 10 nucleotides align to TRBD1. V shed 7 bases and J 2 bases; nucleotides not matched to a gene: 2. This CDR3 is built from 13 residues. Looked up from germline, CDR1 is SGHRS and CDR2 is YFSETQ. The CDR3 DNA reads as TGCGCCAGCCAGACAGGGGGCAACTATGGCTACACCTTC. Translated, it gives CASQTGGNYGYTF.

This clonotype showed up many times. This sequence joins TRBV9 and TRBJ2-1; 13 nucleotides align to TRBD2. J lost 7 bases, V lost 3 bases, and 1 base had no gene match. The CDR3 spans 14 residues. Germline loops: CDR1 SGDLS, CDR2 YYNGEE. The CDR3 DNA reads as TGTGCCAGCAGCGGGACTAGCGGGAGTAATGAGCAGTTCTTC. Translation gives CASSGTSGSNEQFF.

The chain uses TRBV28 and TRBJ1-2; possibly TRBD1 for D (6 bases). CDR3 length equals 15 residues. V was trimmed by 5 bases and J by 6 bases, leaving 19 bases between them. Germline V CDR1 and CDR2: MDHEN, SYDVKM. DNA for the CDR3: TGTGCCAGCAGTCCCCCCCGGGGGCAGCTCCATGGCTACACCTTC. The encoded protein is CASSPPRGQLHGYTF.

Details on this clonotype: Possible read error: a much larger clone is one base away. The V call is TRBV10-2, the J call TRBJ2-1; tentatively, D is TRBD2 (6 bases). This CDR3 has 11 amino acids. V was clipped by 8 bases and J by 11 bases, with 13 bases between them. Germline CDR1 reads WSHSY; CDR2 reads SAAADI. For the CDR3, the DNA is TGCGCCAGCCCTACCGGGACTCAGCAGTTCTTC. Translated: CASPTGTQQFF.

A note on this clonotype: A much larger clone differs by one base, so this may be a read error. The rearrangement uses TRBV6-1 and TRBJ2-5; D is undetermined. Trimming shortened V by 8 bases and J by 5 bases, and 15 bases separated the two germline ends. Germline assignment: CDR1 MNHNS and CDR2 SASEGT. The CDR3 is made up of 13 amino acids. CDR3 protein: CASGRGEAETQYF. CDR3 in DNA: TGTGCCAGCGGGCGAGGAGAGGCGGAGACCCAGTACTTC.

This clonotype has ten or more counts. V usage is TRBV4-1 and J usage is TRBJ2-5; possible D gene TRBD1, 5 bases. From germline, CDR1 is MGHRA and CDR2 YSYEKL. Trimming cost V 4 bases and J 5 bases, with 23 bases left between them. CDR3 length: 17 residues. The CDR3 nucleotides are TGCGCCAGCAGCCGCCTGAGTCAGGAAGGGCCAGGGGAGACCCAGTACTTC. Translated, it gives CASSRLSQEGPGETQYF.

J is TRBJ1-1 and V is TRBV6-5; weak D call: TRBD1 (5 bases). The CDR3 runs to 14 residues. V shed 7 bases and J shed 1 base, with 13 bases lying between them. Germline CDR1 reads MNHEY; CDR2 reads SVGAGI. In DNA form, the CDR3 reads TGTGCCAGCACCTTCGGGGGATCGAACACTGAAGCTTTCTTT. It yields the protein CASTFGGSNTEAFF.

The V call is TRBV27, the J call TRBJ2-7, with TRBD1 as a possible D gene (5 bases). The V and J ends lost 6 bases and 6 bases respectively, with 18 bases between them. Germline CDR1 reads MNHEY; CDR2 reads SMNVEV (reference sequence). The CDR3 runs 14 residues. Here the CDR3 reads CASSPDILGCEQYF. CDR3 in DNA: TGTGCCAGCAGCCCGGACATCTTGGGGTGCGAGCAGTACTTC.

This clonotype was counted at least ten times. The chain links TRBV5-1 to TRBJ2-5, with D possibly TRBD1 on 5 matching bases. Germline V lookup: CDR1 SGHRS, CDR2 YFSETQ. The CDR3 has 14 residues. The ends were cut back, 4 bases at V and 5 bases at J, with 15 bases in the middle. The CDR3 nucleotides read TGCGCCAGCAGCCCGTTAGGGGCGAGGGAGACCCAGTACTTC. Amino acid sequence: CASSPLGARETQYF.

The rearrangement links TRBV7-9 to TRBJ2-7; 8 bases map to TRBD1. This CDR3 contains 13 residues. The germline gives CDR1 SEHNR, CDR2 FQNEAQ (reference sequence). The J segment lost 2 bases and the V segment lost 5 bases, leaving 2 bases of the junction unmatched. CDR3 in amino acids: CASSRDRPYEQYF. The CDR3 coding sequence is TGTGCCAGCAGCCGGGACAGGCCCTACGAGCAGTACTTC.

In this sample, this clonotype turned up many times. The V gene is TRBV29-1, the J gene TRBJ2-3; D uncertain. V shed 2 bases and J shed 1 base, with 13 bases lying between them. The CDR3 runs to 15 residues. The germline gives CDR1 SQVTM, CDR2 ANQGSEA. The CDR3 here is CSVEFLAPRTDTQYF. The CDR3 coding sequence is TGCAGCGTTGAATTCCTGGCCCCTCGCACAGATACGCAGTATTTT.

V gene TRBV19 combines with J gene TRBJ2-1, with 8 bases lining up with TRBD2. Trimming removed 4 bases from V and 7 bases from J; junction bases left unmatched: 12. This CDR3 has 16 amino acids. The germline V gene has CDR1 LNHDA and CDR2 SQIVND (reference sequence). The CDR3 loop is CASSTTRAGGLNEQFF. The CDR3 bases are TGTGCCAGTAGTACTACTAGGGCGGGAGGATTGAATGAGCAGTTCTTC.

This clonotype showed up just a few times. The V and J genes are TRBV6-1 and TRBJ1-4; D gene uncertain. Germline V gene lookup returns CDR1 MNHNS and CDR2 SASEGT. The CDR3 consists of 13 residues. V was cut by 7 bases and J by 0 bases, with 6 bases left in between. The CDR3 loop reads CASTVATNEKLFF. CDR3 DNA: TGTGCCAGCACGGTAGCAACTAATGAAAAACTGTTTTTT.

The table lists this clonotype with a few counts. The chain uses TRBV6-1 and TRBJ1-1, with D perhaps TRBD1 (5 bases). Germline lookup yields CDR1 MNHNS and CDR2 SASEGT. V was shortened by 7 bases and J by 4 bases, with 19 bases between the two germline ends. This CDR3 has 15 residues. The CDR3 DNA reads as TGTGCCAGCAACCGGGGGGACGGATCCGGCACTGAAGCTTTCTTT. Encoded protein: CASNRGDGSGTEAFF.